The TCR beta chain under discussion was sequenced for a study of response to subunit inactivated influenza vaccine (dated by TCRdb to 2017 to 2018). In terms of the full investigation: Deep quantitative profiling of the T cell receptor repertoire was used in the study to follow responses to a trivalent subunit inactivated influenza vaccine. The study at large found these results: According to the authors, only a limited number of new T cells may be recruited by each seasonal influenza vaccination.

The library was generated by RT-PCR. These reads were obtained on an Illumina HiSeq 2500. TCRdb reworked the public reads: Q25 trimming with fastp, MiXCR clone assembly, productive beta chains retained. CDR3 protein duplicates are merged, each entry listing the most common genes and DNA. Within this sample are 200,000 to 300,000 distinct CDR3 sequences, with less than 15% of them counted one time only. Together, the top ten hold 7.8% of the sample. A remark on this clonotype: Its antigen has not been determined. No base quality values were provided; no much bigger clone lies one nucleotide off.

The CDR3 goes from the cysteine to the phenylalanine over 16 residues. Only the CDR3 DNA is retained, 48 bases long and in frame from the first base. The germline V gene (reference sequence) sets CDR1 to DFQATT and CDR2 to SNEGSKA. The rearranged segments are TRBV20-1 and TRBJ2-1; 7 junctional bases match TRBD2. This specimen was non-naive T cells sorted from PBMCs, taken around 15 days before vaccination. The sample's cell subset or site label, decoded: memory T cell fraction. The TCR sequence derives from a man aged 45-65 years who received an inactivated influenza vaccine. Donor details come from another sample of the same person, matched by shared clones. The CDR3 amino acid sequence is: CRTIRASGRFYNEQFF. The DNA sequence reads TGCAGAACTATTAGGGCTAGCGGCAGGTTTTACAATGAGCAGTTCTTC.